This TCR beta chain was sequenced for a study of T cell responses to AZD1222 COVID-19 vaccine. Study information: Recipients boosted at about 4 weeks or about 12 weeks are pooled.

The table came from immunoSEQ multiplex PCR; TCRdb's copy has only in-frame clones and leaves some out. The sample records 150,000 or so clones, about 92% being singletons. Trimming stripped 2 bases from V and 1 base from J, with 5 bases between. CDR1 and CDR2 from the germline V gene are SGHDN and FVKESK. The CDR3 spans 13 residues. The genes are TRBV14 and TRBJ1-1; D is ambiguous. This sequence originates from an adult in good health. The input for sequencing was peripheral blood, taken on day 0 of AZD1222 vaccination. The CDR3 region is CASSQYKNTEAFF. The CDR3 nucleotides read TGTGCCAGCAGCCAATACAAGAACACTGAAGCTTTCTTT.